Detailed here is one T cell receptor (beta chain). This clonotype was counted between two and nine times. Which antigen it targets is not known. It has no much larger one-base neighbor in the sample; base qualities were not kept. The entry originates in a study of blood T cells in healthy people across ages (dated by TCRdb to about 2015). Regarding the complete study: In model experiments, template switching captured about one uniquely barcoded TCR beta cDNA molecule for every two T cells. The study measured age-related changes in TCR beta repertoire diversity using deep sequencing normalized with unique cDNA molecular identifiers. The donors were divided into four age groups: young (average around 16 years), middle-aged (approximately 42), aged (approximately 62) and long-lived (approximately 74). To avoid experimental bias, donors of different ages were spread randomly across the sequencing lanes. The study analyzed two additional independent replicas of 1 million unique cDNA reads from the same blood draw for two donors, one aged 18 to 29 and one aged 80 or older.

The library was produced with 5' RACE. Sequencing took place on an Illumina HiSeq 2500. The second PCR ran for about 6 to 12 cycles and used a J-beta primer mix along with a sample-barcoded 5' primer. Each TCR beta cDNA molecule received a unique molecular identifier from a template-switch 5' adaptor carrying 12 random nucleotides. At least 2.5 million CDR3-containing paired-end reads were obtained from each sample. All of the RNA was converted into first-strand cDNA using the Mint cDNA synthesis kit, with a TRBC-specific oligonucleotide serving as the primer. After uracil-DNA glycosylase treatment, a first 18-cycle PCR used universal primers M1SS and BC2_uni_R on all cDNA. From the authors' description of their analysis: For normalization, 1 million high-quality reads, each with a distinct molecular identifier, were randomly selected from each sample. Instead of being binned into consensus sequences, reads that shared molecular identifiers were thrown out. MiTCR, set to a Q25 quality threshold and the strictest error-elimination algorithm, was used for CDR3 identification, clonotype clustering and error correction. A nonparametric unseen species model using Euler transformation provided a lower-bound estimate of total TCR beta diversity. TCRdb trimmed the raw reads at Q25, called clones with MiXCR and kept productive beta chains. CDR3 protein duplicates are merged, each entry listing the most common genes and DNA. In this record, the V and J calls reflect TCRdb's handling and not the investigators' own analysis. The sample table lists 650,000 to 950,000 distinct CDR3 sequences, under 45% of them with a count of one. The top ten hold roughly a fifth of the sample.

Broader findings and caveats from the paper: Compared with the aged group, the long-lived group had more naive CD4+ T cells, fewer expanded clones and increased TCR diversity, a pattern suggesting age selection. There was a strong correlation between observed TCR beta diversity and the percentage of naive T cells measured by flow cytometry. Donor CMV infection status was unknown, potentially confounding age-related changes in expanded clonotypes. Estimates of total diversity based on one million sequenced T cells were considered lower bounds and underestimates. Since profiling was done on bulk unsorted PBMCs, naive and antigen-experienced compartments could not be conclusively compared. Observed TCR beta diversity per million T cells fell roughly linearly with age, and a significant reduction was already apparent by age approximately 41.

The CDR3 contains 19 residues, cysteine and phenylalanine counted. The entry retains the CDR3 DNA only, 57 bases that are in frame from base 1. CDR1 and CDR2, per the germline V gene, are SGHRS and YFSETQ. V is cut by 0 bases and J by 0 bases, and the space between the germline ends is 19 bases. Systemically healthy Caucasian individuals from Russia, 35 to 50 in total and aged about 6 to 95 years, were included as donors. Ten milliliters of peripheral blood were drawn from each donor into EDTA-treated Vacutainer tubes. Ficoll-Paque density-gradient centrifugation was used to isolate PBMCs, with at least 6.5 million per sample. Total RNA, at least 6 micrograms per sample, was extracted from PBMCs with Trizol reagent. For every donor, an aliquot of PBMCs went through flow cytometry to measure the percentages of naive CD45RAhigh/CD27high T cells.

The TCR sequence derives from a man aged 55-75 years in good health. The V and J genes are TRBV5-1 and TRBJ2-1, with TRBD1 tentatively as D gene (7 bases match). The sequencing sample was made of blood. The nucleotides are TGCGCCAGCAGCTTGGAGGGGGGACAGTCGCGAAGCTCCTACAATGAGCAGTTCTTC. This sequence encodes CASSLEGGQSRSSYNEQFF.